This TCR beta chain was sequenced in a study of blood T cell repertoires in COVID-19. Whole-study context: COVID-19 samples from acute and convalescent phases originated in the United States, Italy and Spain.

J gave up 2 bases and V 1 base, and 2 bases lay outside the gene matches. Germline loops: CDR1 SEHNR, CDR2 FQNEAQ (reference sequence). CDR3 length: 15 residues. Participant age was about 18 to 95 years, and participants resided in 20 to 30 US areas. Categorization into cohorts depended on clinical history that participants reported. TCRdb keeps only in-frame clones here, not all; method: immunoSEQ multiplex PCR. The data hold roughly 350,000 clones, with roughly 90% observed a single time. This chain joins TRBV7-9 and TRBJ2-3; 8 nucleotides agree with TRBD1. Material: PBMCs or T cells enriched from blood (not recorded which). This TCR was recovered from a woman in her 30s who had recovered from COVID-19. The CDR3 loop is CASSLGDRYTDTQYF. The CDR3 region has the DNA TGTGCCAGCAGCTTAGGGGACAGGTACACAGATACGCAGTATTTT.